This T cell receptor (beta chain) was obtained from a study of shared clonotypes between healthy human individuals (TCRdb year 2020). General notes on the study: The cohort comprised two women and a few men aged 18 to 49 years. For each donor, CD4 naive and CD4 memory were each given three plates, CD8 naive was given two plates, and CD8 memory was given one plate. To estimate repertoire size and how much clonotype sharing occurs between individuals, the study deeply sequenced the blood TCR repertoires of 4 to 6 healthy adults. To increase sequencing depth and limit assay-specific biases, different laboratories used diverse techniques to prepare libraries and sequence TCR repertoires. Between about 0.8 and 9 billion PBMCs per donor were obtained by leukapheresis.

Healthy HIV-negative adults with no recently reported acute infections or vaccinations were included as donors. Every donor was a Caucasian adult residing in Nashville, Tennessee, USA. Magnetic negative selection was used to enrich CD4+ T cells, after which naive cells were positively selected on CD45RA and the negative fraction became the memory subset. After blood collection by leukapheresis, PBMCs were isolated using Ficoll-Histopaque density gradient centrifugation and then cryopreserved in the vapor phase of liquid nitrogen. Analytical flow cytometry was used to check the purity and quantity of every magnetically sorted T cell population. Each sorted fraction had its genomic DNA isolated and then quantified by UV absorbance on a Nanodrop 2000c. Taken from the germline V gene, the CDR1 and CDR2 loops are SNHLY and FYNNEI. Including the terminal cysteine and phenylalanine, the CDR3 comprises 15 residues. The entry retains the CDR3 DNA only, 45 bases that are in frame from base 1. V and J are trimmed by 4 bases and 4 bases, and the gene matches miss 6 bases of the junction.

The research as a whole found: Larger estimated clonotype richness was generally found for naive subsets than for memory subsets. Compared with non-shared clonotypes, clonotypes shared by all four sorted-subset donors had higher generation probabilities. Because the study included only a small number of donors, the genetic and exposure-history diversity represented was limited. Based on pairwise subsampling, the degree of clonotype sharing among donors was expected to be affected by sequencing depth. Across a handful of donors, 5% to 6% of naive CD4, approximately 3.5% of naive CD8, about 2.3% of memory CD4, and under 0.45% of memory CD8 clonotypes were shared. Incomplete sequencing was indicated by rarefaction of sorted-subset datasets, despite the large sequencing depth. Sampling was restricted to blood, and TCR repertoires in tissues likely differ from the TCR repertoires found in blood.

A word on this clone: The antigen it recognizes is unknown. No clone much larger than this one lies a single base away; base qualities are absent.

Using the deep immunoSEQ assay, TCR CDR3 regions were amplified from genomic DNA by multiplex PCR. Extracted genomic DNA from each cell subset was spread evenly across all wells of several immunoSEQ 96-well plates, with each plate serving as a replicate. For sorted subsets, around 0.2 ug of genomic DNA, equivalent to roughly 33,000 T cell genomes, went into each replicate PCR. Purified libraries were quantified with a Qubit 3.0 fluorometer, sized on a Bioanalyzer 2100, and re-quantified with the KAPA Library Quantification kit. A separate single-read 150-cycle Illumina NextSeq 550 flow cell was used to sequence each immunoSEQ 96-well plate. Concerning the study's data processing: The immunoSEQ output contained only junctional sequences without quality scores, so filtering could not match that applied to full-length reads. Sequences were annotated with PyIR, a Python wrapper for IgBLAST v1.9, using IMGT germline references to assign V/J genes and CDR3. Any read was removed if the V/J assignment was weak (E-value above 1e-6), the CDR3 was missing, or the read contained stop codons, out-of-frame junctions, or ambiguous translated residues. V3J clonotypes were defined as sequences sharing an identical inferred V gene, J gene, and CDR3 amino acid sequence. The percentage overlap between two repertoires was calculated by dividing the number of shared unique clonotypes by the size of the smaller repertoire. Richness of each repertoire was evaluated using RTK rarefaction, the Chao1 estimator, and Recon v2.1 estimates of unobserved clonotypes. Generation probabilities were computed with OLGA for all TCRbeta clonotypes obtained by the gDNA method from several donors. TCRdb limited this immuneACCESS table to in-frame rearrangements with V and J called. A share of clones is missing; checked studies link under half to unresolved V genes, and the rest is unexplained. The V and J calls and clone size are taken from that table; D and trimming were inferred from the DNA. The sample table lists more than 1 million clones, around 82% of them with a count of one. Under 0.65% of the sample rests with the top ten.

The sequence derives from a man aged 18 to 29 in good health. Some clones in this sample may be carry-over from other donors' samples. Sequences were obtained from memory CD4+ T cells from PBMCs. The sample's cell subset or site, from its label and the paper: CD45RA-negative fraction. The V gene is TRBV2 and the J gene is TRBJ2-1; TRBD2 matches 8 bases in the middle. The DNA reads TGTGCCAGCAGTGCCGGGACTAGTCGGTACAATGAGCAGTTCTTC. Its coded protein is CASSAGTSRYNEQFF.